A single sample is the source of the 5 T cell receptor beta chains below, sequenced in a study of human T cells and chemical hapten exposure. Time point given: patch test 3, about 24 weeks after DPC sensitization. Treatment specified: therapeutic diphenylcyclopropenone sensitization with weekly scalp DPC. TCRdb re-derived calls from the RACE reads in MiXCR, one entry per CDR3 protein. In the table there are about 84,000 distinct CDR3 sequences, 10% to 12% of which are singletons. The source material was whole blood, sampled in connection with sensitization to the hapten diphenylcyclopropenone (DPC). All receptors derive from a woman aged 50 to 60 with alopecia areata. Some clones in this sample may be carry-over from other donors' samples.

Many counts were recorded for this clonotype. This rearrangement joins TRBV7-2 to TRBJ1-5, with D perhaps matching TRBD1 (5 bases). This CDR3 has 16 amino acids. CDR1 is SGHTA and CDR2 is FQGNSA in the germline V gene. V was shortened by 5 bases and J by 8 bases, with 22 bases between the two germline ends. DNA of the CDR3: TGTGCCAGCAGCCGTTCACCCGGGGGAGGGGAAGAGCCCCAGCATTTT. Translated: CASSRSPGGGEEPQHF.

This clonotype occurred many times. The chain employs TRBV5-1 and TRBJ2-5; 13 bases match TRBD2. V shed 1 base and J 2 bases; nucleotides not matched to a gene: 11. Germline V gene sequence: CDR1 SGHRS, CDR2 YFSETQ. CDR3 size: 19 residues. The CDR3 DNA follows: TGCGCCAGCAGCTTGAAGGGGACTAGCGGGGTGTCCCTTCAAGAGACCCAGTACTTC. Amino acids: CASSLKGTSGVSLQETQYF.

This clonotype has a single count. The chain couples TRBV9 to TRBJ2-1; 12 bases line up with TRBD1. CDR1 is SGDLS and CDR2 is YYNGEE in the germline V gene. V shed 3 bases, J shed 6 bases, and the junction held 4 bases outside the gene matches. This CDR3 spans 15 amino acids. CDR3 sequence reads: CASSAGTGGFNEQFF. The CDR3 coding sequence is TGTGCCAGCAGCGCGGGGACAGGGGGCTTCAATGAGCAGTTCTTC.

The sample holds many counts of this clonotype. The DNA for the CDR3 is TGCGCCAGCAGCCCCAGGGGGCTTAGGGCAGATACGCAGTATTTT. This sequence encodes CASSPRGLRADTQYF. This chain joins TRBV5-1 and TRBJ2-3; TRBD1 matches 8 bases. CDR1 and CDR2 from the germline V gene are SGHRS and YFSETQ. The V segment lost 4 bases and the J segment 4 bases; nucleotides outside the gene matches: 8. There are 15 residues in the CDR3.

This clonotype appeared many times. The rearrangement joins TRBV7-2 to TRBJ1-5; D is uncertain. There are 12 residues in the CDR3. In germline, CDR1 is SGHTA, CDR2 FQGNSA. V lost 5 bases and J lost 10, with 12 bases in between. CDR3 loop: CASSPEGFPQHF. The CDR3 nucleotides read TGTGCCAGCAGCCCGGAGGGTTTTCCCCAGCATTTT.